Presented here are 15 T cell receptor beta chains from one specimen sequenced in a study of T cells in Graves' hyperthyroidism and ophthalmopathy. TCR beta CDR3 regions were amplified from RNA. A first-round RT-PCR of the TCR CDR3 used the HTBI primer set. TCRdb processed the multiplex PCR reads anew with MiXCR; each CDR3 protein has one entry. The sample has 250,000 to 300,000 distinct CDR3 sequences, roughly 14% seen once. The sequenced material came from blood. The receptor source for this set is a woman between 40 and 55 years old with Graves' hyperthyroidism that later progressed to Graves' ophthalmopathy.

This clonotype was counted at least ten times. V and J are TRBV11-2 and TRBJ2-2; TRBD2 agrees at 9 bases. The CDR3 length is 18 residues. Germline V lookup: CDR1 SGHAT, CDR2 FQNNGV. V lost 2 bases and J lost 9; bases outside the gene matches: 16. CDR3 region: CASSLKALAGNARRELFF. CDR3 in DNA: TGTGCCAGCAGCTTAAAGGCTCTAGCGGGAAACGCGCGCCGGGAGCTGTTTTTT.

A few counts support this clonotype. This clone may be a read error of a much larger clone one base away. The rearrangement uses TRBV19 and TRBJ2-7; D assignment may be TRBD1 or TRBD2 (5 bases each). Trimming left V 3 bases short and J 6 bases short, with 15 bases between. Germline values: CDR1 LNHDA, CDR2 SQIVND (reference sequence). The CDR3 sequence is 14 residues long. The CDR3 sequence: CASSMCQGTSEQYF. CDR3 DNA: TGTGCCAGTAGTATGTGCCAAGGGACGTCCGAGCAGTACTTC. The complete variable domain, with remaining parts taken from reference TRBV19 and TRBJ2-7, reads DGGITQSPKYLFRKEGQNVTLSCEQNLNHDAMYWYRQDPGQGLRLIYYSQIVNDFQKGDIAEGYSVSREKKESFPLTVTSAQKNPTAFYLCASSMCQGTSEQYFGPGTRLTVT.

This clonotype came up many times. V and J are TRBV28 and TRBJ2-5; tentatively, D is TRBD2 (6 bases). Germline-derived CDR1 and CDR2 are MDHEN and SYDVKM. The ends were cut back, 5 bases at V and 3 bases at J, with 13 bases in the middle. The CDR3 has 14 residues. The CDR3 region has the DNA TGTGCCAGCAGTCCTCGCGGCGGGAAAGAGACCCAGTACTTC. It is translated as CASSPRGGKETQYF.

Many counts were recorded for this clonotype. V and J are TRBV12-3 or TRBV12-4 and TRBJ1-2; 8 bases match TRBD1. The trim removed 1 base at V and 6 bases at J, leaving 10 bases unmatched. The CDR3 is made up of 16 amino acids. CDR3 protein: CASSLEFAGGVDGYTF. In DNA form, the CDR3 reads TGTGCCAGCAGTTTAGAATTCGCAGGGGGCGTGGATGGCTACACCTTC.

This clonotype was detected ten times or more. The V gene is TRBV19, the J gene TRBJ2-7, with D tentatively TRBD2 (6 bases). With 1 base removed from V and 1 base from J, the gap between germline ends came to 8 bases. This CDR3 is built from 14 residues. The germline CDR1 and CDR2 sequences are LNHDA and SQIVND (reference sequence). Here the CDR3 reads CASSIAGDSYEQYF. The CDR3 region has the DNA TGTGCCAGTAGTATAGCGGGAGATTCCTACGAGCAGTACTTC.

At least ten counts were recorded for this clonotype. V usage is TRBV15 and J usage is TRBJ1-1, with D maybe TRBD1 (5 bases). In germline, CDR1 is LNHNV, CDR2 YYDKDF (reference sequence). V was shortened by 5 bases and J by 4 bases, with 11 bases between the two germline ends. The CDR3 consists of 13 residues. The CDR3: CATSLGGSTEAFF. The CDR3 region has the DNA TGTGCCACCAGCCTTGGGGGAAGCACTGAAGCTTTCTTT. The entire variable domain, with the rest obtained from reference TRBV15 and TRBJ1-1, is as follows: DAMVIQNPRYQVTQFGKPVTLSCSQTLNHNVMYWYQQKSSQAPKLLFHYYDKDFNNEADTPDNFQSRRPNTSFCFLDIRSPGLGDTAMYLCATSLGGSTEAFFGQGTRLTVV.

The table lists this clonotype with many counts. This chain connects TRBV14 to TRBJ2-1; D may be TRBD1 (5 bases). The V and J ends lost 0 bases and 12 bases respectively, with 9 bases between them. Germline V gene lookup returns CDR1 SGHDN and CDR2 FVKESK. This CDR3 is 12 amino acids long. The CDR3 here is CASSQDWGPQFF. The CDR3 nucleotides read TGTGCCAGCAGCCAAGATTGGGGCCCGCAGTTCTTC.

The chain has TRBV3-1 and TRBJ2-7; 9 bases map to TRBD2. This CDR3 region has 17 residues. J gave up 4 bases and V 1 base, and 11 bases lay outside the gene matches. The germline gives CDR1 LGHDT, CDR2 YNNKEL (reference sequence). The CDR3 loop reads CASSQGLTSGGLYEQYF. The CDR3 nucleotides read TGTGCCAGCAGCCAAGGCCTGACTAGCGGAGGATTATACGAGCAGTACTTC.

In its sample, this clonotype was seen a few times. The chain joins TRBV19 to TRBJ1-1; D is unresolved. CDR1 and CDR2 (germline): LNHDA, SQIVND (reference sequence). The CDR3 consists of 15 residues. The V and J ends lost 4 bases and 0 bases respectively, with 12 bases between them. CDR3: CASSTGVGVNTEAFF. DNA of the CDR3: TGTGCCAGTAGTACTGGAGTCGGAGTGAACACTGAAGCTTTCTTT.

This clonotype came up many times. The chain uses TRBV20-1 and TRBJ2-5, with 9 bases lining up with TRBD2. V shed 0 bases, J shed 9 bases, and the junction held 11 bases outside the gene matches. Germline V lookup: CDR1 DFQATT, CDR2 SNEGSKA (reference sequence). This CDR3 is 15 amino acids long. The CDR3 reads CSARDAISGSRSQYF. The CDR3 DNA reads as TGCAGTGCTAGAGACGCGATTAGCGGGAGCCGGTCCCAGTACTTC.

This clonotype was seen more than once but under ten times. The CDR3 DNA is TGTGCCAGCAGCCAAGAACGGTCTAGCGGTGTGGGGGGCGAGCAGTTCTTC. Translating it yields CASSQERSSGVGGEQFF. The chain has TRBV4-2 and TRBJ2-1, with a tentative D call TRBD2 (7 bases). The length of the CDR3 is 17 residues. V lost 0 bases to trimming and J lost 10 bases, with 22 bases between them. CDR1 and CDR2 from the germline V gene are LGHNA and YNFKEQ.

This sequence joins TRBV18 and TRBJ1-5, with 11 bases that match TRBD1. The CDR3 extends over 18 amino acids. The germline CDR1 and CDR2 sequences are KGHSH and LQKENI. J lost 2 bases, V lost 6 bases, and 12 bases had no gene match. The CDR3 reads CASSGTGGLLSGNQPQHF. The CDR3 bases are TGTGCCAGCTCCGGGACAGGGGGTCTCCTCAGCGGCAATCAGCCCCAGCATTTT.

This clonotype was counted at least ten times. The chain has TRBV3-1 and TRBJ2-1; 8 nucleotides agree with TRBD2. The CDR3 totals 18 residues. V was clipped by 1 base and J by 5 bases; unmatched bases: 13. Per the germline V gene, CDR1 is LGHDT and CDR2 is YNNKEL (reference sequence). CDR3 nucleotide sequence: TGTGCCAGCAGCCAAGGTAATAGGAGGGGACTAGTCAACAATGAGCAGTTCTTC. This codes for CASSQGNRRGLVNNEQFF.

This clonotype was observed many times. V and J are TRBV28 and TRBJ2-7, with 7 nucleotides matching TRBD2. The germline V gene has CDR1 MDHEN and CDR2 SYDVKM. V was clipped by 3 bases and J by 3 bases; unmatched bases: 5. This CDR3 region has 14 residues. CDR3 amino acids: CASSFSAGNYEQYF. The CDR3 bases are TGTGCCAGCAGTTTTTCAGCGGGAAACTACGAGCAGTACTTC.

The gene calls are TRBV20-1 and TRBJ1-2; TRBD1 matches at 8 bases. Losses at the gene ends were 5 bases for V and 8 bases for J; bases not matched to a gene: 7. Germline CDR1 is DFQATT and CDR2 is SNEGSKA (reference sequence). The CDR3 is made up of 12 amino acids. The CDR3, as DNA: TGCAGTGCTCCGGACAGGGAGGGCGGCTACACCTTC. Protein sequence: CSAPDREGGYTF.